This passage covers 17 T cell receptor beta chains from one sample sequenced in a study of T cell repertoires and HLA-DP antigens. These receptors are not linked to any known antigen. Generated by immunoSEQ multiplex PCR, the TCRdb table keeps only in-frame clones and is missing some. The sample consists of roughly 110,000 clones, about 92% of them appearing once. Sequenced input: CD4+ T cells from PBMCs. The receptors shown here come from a woman under 30 in good health and CMV-seronegative.

J is TRBJ2-3 and V is TRBV27, with D possibly TRBD1 on 6 matching bases. The germline gives CDR1 MNHEY, CDR2 SMNVEV (reference sequence). The CDR3 runs to 18 residues. V dropped 4 bases and J dropped 3 bases, with 23 bases sitting between them. DNA for the CDR3: TGTGCCAGCAGTTCGCCGTCCCGCTACAGGGTAGGGACAGATACGCAGTATTTT. Its translation: CASSSPSRYRVGTDTQYF.

The CDR3: CASSLANADNYGYTF. The CDR3 coding sequence is TGTGCCAGCAGCTTGGCCAATGCCGATAACTATGGCTACACCTTC. The gene calls are TRBV5-5 and TRBJ1-2; D ambiguous. Deletions cut 0 bases from V and 1 base from J, with 10 bases between. The CDR3 is 15 residues long. The germline gives CDR1 SGHKS, CDR2 YYEKEE (reference sequence).

The chain has TRBV6-5 and TRBJ2-2, with D perhaps being TRBD1 or TRBD2 (5 bases each). Germline CDR1 reads MNHEY; CDR2 reads SVGAGI. The CDR3 consists of 16 residues. V lost 1 base, J lost 0 bases, and 9 bases lay in between. In DNA form, the CDR3 reads TGTGCCAGCAGTTACTGGGGACGCCCGAACACCGGGGAGCTGTTTTTT. Its translation: CASSYWGRPNTGELFF.

The genes are TRBV11-1 and TRBJ2-5; D ambiguous. The CDR3 loop spans 16 amino acids. The V end lost 5 bases, the J end lost 4 bases, and 20 bases lay between the germline ends. Looked up from germline, CDR1 is SGHAT and CDR2 is FQDESV (reference sequence). The CDR3 nucleotides are TGTGCCAGCAGCCCCCCCCTGGCCCCTAACACAGAGACCCAGTACTTC. As protein: CASSPPLAPNTETQYF.

This sequence joins TRBV25-1 and TRBJ2-2; tentative D call: TRBD2 (5 bases). V lost 0 bases and J 4 bases, leaving 12 bases between the germline ends. This CDR3 is built from 16 residues. Germline V gene sequence: CDR1 MGHDK, CDR2 SYGVNS. The CDR3, as DNA: TGTGCCAGCAGTGAATATAAACTAGTTGGCACCGGGGAGCTGTTTTTT. Its translation: CASSEYKLVGTGELFF.

The genes are TRBV28 and TRBJ1-6; TRBD1 aligns across 8 bases. The CDR3 loop spans 16 amino acids. CDR1 and CDR2 (germline): MDHEN, SYDVKM. With V trimmed by 4 bases and J by 10 bases, 12 bases remained unmatched. As DNA, the CDR3 is TGTGCCAGCAGTTCGCTGAAGCAGGGGGCTGGGTCACCCCTCCACTTT. It yields the protein CASSSLKQGAGSPLHF.

This sequence joins TRBV11-2 and TRBJ1-6; D gene ambiguous. The V end was cut by 2 bases, the J end by 4 bases, with 18 bases between. CDR3 length: 18 residues. Germline values: CDR1 SGHAT, CDR2 FQNNGV. The CDR3 bases are TGTGCCAGCAGCTTATTCGCCGCAAGGGCTACGTATAATTCACCCCTCCACTTT. This sequence encodes CASSLFAARATYNSPLHF.

The chain combines TRBV30 with TRBJ1-6; 8 positions match TRBD1. The J segment lost 8 bases and the V segment lost 8 bases, leaving 11 bases of the junction unmatched. The CDR3 has 14 residues. Per the germline V gene, CDR1 is GTSNPN and CDR2 is SVGIG (reference sequence). CDR3 amino acids: CARTSGQDDSPLHF. CDR3 nucleotide sequence: TGTGCCCGCACTTCGGGACAGGATGATTCACCCCTCCACTTT. Looking up the rest from reference TRBV30 and TRBJ1-6 gives the full variable domain: SQTIHQWPATLVQPVGSPLSLECTVEGTSNPNLYWYRQAAGRGLQLLFYSVGIGQISSEVPQNLSASRPQDRQFILSSKKLLLSDSGFYLCARTSGQDDSPLHFGNGTRLTVT.

This chain connects TRBV28 to TRBJ1-4; 7 bases agree with TRBD1. The CDR3 is 13 amino acids. From germline, CDR1 is MDHEN and CDR2 SYDVKM. V shed 6 bases and J 8 bases; nucleotides not matched to a gene: 6. CDR3 loop: CASSQTGREKLFF. DNA of the CDR3: TGTGCCAGCAGCCAGACAGGGAGGGAAAAACTGTTTTTT. The full variable domain, in which reference TRBV28 and TRBJ1-4 provide the parts outside the CDR3, is DVKVTQSSRYLVKRTGEKVFLECVQDMDHENMFWYRQDPGLGLRLIYFSYDVKMKEKGDIPEGYSVSREKKERFSLILESASTNQTSMYLCASSQTGREKLFFGSGTQLSVL.

CDR3 region: CASSPGTWVSGNTIYF. The CDR3 bases are TGTGCCAGCAGCCCAGGGACGTGGGTCTCTGGAAACACCATATATTTT. The chain uses TRBV4-2 and TRBJ1-3; maybe TRBD1 (5 bases). CDR3 size: 16 residues. V lost 4 bases and J lost 0, with 13 bases in between. CDR1 and CDR2 from the germline V gene are LGHNA and YNFKEQ.

The chain has TRBV19 and TRBJ2-1, with D perhaps given as TRBD1 or TRBD2 (5 bases each). The V end lost 5 bases, the J end lost 13 bases, and 15 bases lay between the germline ends. CDR3 length: 12 residues. Looked up from germline, CDR1 is LNHDA and CDR2 is SQIVND (reference sequence). CDR3 residues: CASSPGTSAQFF. The DNA for the CDR3 is TGTGCCAGTAGTCCGGGGACCTCCGCACAGTTCTTC. Full variable domain (remainder filled in from reference TRBV19 and TRBJ2-1): DGGITQSPKYLFRKEGQNVTLSCEQNLNHDAMYWYRQDPGQGLRLIYYSQIVNDFQKGDIAEGYSVSREKKESFPLTVTSAQKNPTAFYLCASSPGTSAQFFGPGTRLTVL.

The chain joins TRBV21-1 to TRBJ1-2; the D call in the table, TRBD1, was not verified against the DNA. TRBV21-1 is flagged as a pseudogene. CDR3 size: 15 residues. The CDR3 protein is CASSKVIGDSYGYTF. As DNA, the CDR3 is TGTGCCAGCAGCAAAGTGATTGGGGACAGCTATGGCTACACCTTC.

J is TRBJ1-5 and V is TRBV28; TRBD1 agrees at 9 bases. V gave up 5 bases and J gave up 5 bases; unmatched junction bases: 16. Germline CDR1 and CDR2: MDHEN and SYDVKM. This CDR3 is built from 18 residues. This CDR3 is CASSPIPGQGSEDQPQHF. CDR3 nucleotide sequence: TGTGCCAGCAGTCCAATCCCGGGACAGGGTTCGGAGGATCAGCCCCAGCATTTT. Drawing the rest from reference TRBV28 and TRBJ1-5, the complete variable domain is DVKVTQSSRYLVKRTGEKVFLECVQDMDHENMFWYRQDPGLGLRLIYFSYDVKMKEKGDIPEGYSVSREKKERFSLILESASTNQTSMYLCASSPIPGQGSEDQPQHFGDGTRLSIL.

CDR3 bases: TGTGCCAGCTCACCAGTCGGGACTAGCCTTCAAGAGACCCAGTACTTC. This codes for CASSPVGTSLQETQYF. The chain carries TRBV18 and TRBJ2-5, with 9 bases that match TRBD2. Germline loops: CDR1 KGHSH, CDR2 LQKENI. V trimming: 2 bases; J trimming: 2 bases; junction bases outside the gene matches: 6. CDR3 size: 16 residues.

The rearrangement joins TRBV27 to TRBJ1-1; D is undetermined. Per the germline V gene, CDR1 is MNHEY and CDR2 is SMNVEV (reference sequence). Between the trimmed V and J ends, which lost 3 bases and 1 base, there was a span of 6 bases. CDR3 length: 13 amino acids. CDR3 sequence: CASSLRQNTEAFF. The CDR3 DNA reads TGTGCCAGCAGTTTGCGGCAGAACACTGAAGCTTTCTTT.

This sequence joins TRBV5-4 and TRBJ2-1, with D hard to call. Germline V gene data show CDR1 as SGHNT and CDR2 as YYREEE (reference sequence). The CDR3 contains 13 residues. V dropped 3 bases and J dropped 0 bases, with 4 bases sitting between them. The CDR3 DNA reads TGTGCCAGCAGCTCGGTCTCCTACAATGAGCAGTTCTTC. Protein sequence: CASSSVSYNEQFF. Full variable domain (rest looked up from reference TRBV5-4 and TRBJ2-1): ETGVTQSPTHLIKTRGQQVTLRCSSQSGHNTVSWYQQALGQGPQFIFQYYREEENGRGNFPPRFSGLQFPNYSSELNVNALELDDSALYLCASSSVSYNEQFFGPGTRLTVL.

The chain is built from TRBV28 and TRBJ1-4, with D possibly matching TRBD1 (5 bases). V was pared by 3 bases and J by 6 bases, with 14 bases between. The germline CDR1 and CDR2 sequences are MDHEN and SYDVKM. The CDR3 runs 15 residues. The CDR3 sequence is CASSFPGRGDEKLFF. The CDR3 DNA sequence: TGTGCCAGCAGTTTCCCCGGGCGGGGGGATGAAAAACTGTTTTTT. The full variable domain, completed using reference TRBV28 and TRBJ1-4, is DVKVTQSSRYLVKRTGEKVFLECVQDMDHENMFWYRQDPGLGLRLIYFSYDVKMKEKGDIPEGYSVSREKKERFSLILESASTNQTSMYLCASSFPGRGDEKLFFGSGTQLSVL.